The 11 T cell receptor beta chains below all came from one sample that was sequenced in a study of T cells expressing NK-cell markers (dated by TCRdb to the early 2020s). The receptor library was made with 5' RACE. Sequencing relied on an Illumina HiSeq 2000. TCRdb reprocessed the reads, reporting each CDR3 protein sequence once and no DNA. The table kept for this sample lists approximately 460,000 distinct CDR3 sequences. The leading ten clones occupy roughly 7.2% of the sample. Sequencing used blood T cells: a sorted CD56 or NKG2C T cell subset, CD4+ or CD8+ T cells, or bulk PBMC T cells (not recorded which). The receptor source for this set is a woman between 18 and 70 years old in good health.

V is TRBV6-4 and J is TRBJ2-7; the TCRdb call, TRBD2, lacks DNA for checking. CDR3 length: 15 residues. CDR1 and CDR2 from the germline V gene are MRHNA and SNTAGT. CDR3 sequence: CASSESQGPTYEQYF.

V and J are TRBV9 and TRBJ1-2. The CDR3 runs to 14 residues. CDR1 is SGDLS and CDR2 is YYNGEE in the germline V gene. The CDR3 here is CASSLAASGYGYTF.

V gene TRBV12-3 or TRBV12-4 combines with J gene TRBJ2-5; as DNA is missing, the TRBD2 call by TCRdb cannot be tested. CDR3 length: 13 residues. CDR3: CASRRGSQETQYF.

The CDR3 loop reads CASSQDRLVSTGELFF. J is TRBJ2-2 and V is TRBV4-3; the TRBD2 assignment by TCRdb is unverifiable without DNA. There are 16 residues in the CDR3. Looked up from germline, CDR1 is LGHNA and CDR2 is YSLEER.

The V and J genes are TRBV6-5 and TRBJ2-6; the TRBD1 assignment by TCRdb is unverifiable without DNA. The CDR3 runs 19 residues. Germline CDR1 MNHEY, CDR2 SVGAGI. The CDR3 spells CASSYSGRTGIGGANVLTF.

The rearrangement links TRBV7-3 to TRBJ2-3. CDR3 length equals 13 residues. CDR1 and CDR2 from the germline V gene are SGHTA and FQGTGA. This CDR3 reads CASSKQLRDTQYF.

The chain employs TRBV11-2 and TRBJ2-5; the TRBD2 assignment by TCRdb is unverifiable without DNA. The CDR3 contains 16 residues. Germline loops: CDR1 SGHAT, CDR2 FQNNGV. The CDR3 protein is CASSSAGTSGSETQYF.

The chain employs TRBV9 and TRBJ2-5; absent DNA, TCRdb's TRBD1 call cannot be checked. Germline V gene sequence: CDR1 SGDLS, CDR2 YYNGEE. The CDR3 is made up of 14 amino acids. The CDR3 is CASSPAGGQETQNF.

V gene TRBV7-9 combines with J gene TRBJ2-1; TCRdb lists TRBD1, though no DNA is available to test this call. Germline CDR1 reads SEHNR; CDR2 reads FQNEAQ (reference sequence). The CDR3 spans 16 residues. CDR3 sequence: CASSLALGPSHNEQFF.

The rearrangement uses TRBV4-3 and TRBJ2-7; TCRdb proposes TRBD2, but this gene call is untestable without DNA. CDR3 length equals 16 residues. The germline gives CDR1 LGHNA, CDR2 YSLEER. CDR3 amino acids: CASSQDVAGGYYEQYF.

The chain couples TRBV7-3 to TRBJ2-2; the D call of TRBD1 rests on TCRdb alone, since no DNA is present to check it. This CDR3 has 15 amino acids. Germline assignment: CDR1 SGHTA and CDR2 FQGTGA. The CDR3 loop reads CASSLVGGGTGELFF.